One sample yielded the 20 T cell receptor beta chains listed below, sequenced in a study of T cell responses to AZD1222 COVID-19 vaccine. TCRdb's copy holds only in-frame clones and misses some; the assay was immunoSEQ multiplex PCR. Here the sample spans about 130,000 clones, 80% to 95% being singletons. Source: peripheral blood, taken on day 0 of MenACWY control vaccination. Receptors originate from an adult in good health.

The gene calls are TRBV7-8 and TRBJ2-1; D may match TRBD1 or TRBD2 (5 bases each). The V end was cut by 8 bases, the J end by 5 bases, with 10 bases between. Per germline, CDR1 SGHVS and CDR2 FQNEAQ. The CDR3 contains 12 residues. The CDR3 spells CASWGPDNEQFF. The CDR3 nucleotides are TGTGCCAGCTGGGGACCGGACAATGAGCAGTTCTTC.

The chain has TRBV28 and TRBJ1-1; a weak D match, TRBD1 (6 bases). V shed 1 base and J shed 6 bases, with 12 bases lying between them. The CDR3 contains 14 residues. Looked up from germline, CDR1 is MDHEN and CDR2 is SYDVKM. CDR3 sequence reads: CASSLLSGGPEAFF. Here the CDR3 DNA reads TGTGCCAGCAGTTTATTAAGCGGGGGGCCTGAAGCTTTCTTT.

The chain uses TRBV19 and TRBJ2-1, with D perhaps TRBD1 (5 bases). Germline CDR1 is LNHDA and CDR2 is SQIVND (reference sequence). This CDR3 has 13 residues. V shed 7 bases and J shed 7 bases, with 14 bases lying between them. The DNA of the CDR3 is TGTGCCAGTAAGGCGCAGGGTGGGAATGAGCAGTTCTTC. Its translation: CASKAQGGNEQFF.

V usage is TRBV2 and J usage is TRBJ2-7, with 9 bases identical to TRBD1. J was trimmed by 6 bases and V by 6 bases; bases with no gene match: 6. Germline V gene lookup returns CDR1 SNHLY and CDR2 FYNNEI. The CDR3 is 13 amino acids. Here the CDR3 reads CASRGTGFGEQYF. As DNA, the CDR3 is TGTGCCAGCAGGGGGACAGGGTTCGGCGAGCAGTACTTC.

The V call is TRBV10-2, the J call TRBJ2-3; 11 bases fit TRBD1. The CDR3 contains 16 residues. The junction had 6 bases not matched to a gene; V was cut back by 5 bases and J by 2 bases. Per the germline V gene, CDR1 is WSHSY and CDR2 is SAAADI. CDR3 nucleotides: TGCGCCAGCAGTACCGGGACAGGGGGACCCACAGATACGCAGTATTTT. Protein sequence: CASSTGTGGPTDTQYF.

The chain carries TRBV19 and TRBJ1-5, with 7 bases matching TRBD1. Germline V gene sequence: CDR1 LNHDA, CDR2 SQIVND (reference sequence). Trimming removed 0 bases from V and 4 bases from J; junction bases left unmatched: 6. The CDR3 extends over 16 amino acids. The CDR3 region has the DNA TGTGCCAGTAGTATAGATGCGGGACAGCAAAATCAGCCCCAGCATTTT. Its translation: CASSIDAGQQNQPQHF.

V usage is TRBV6-5 and J usage is TRBJ2-1; 10 nucleotides line up with TRBD1. Germline lookup yields CDR1 MNHEY and CDR2 SVGAGI. CDR3 length: 14 residues. Unmatched junction bases numbered 2, after V lost 2 bases and J lost 7 bases. Written as DNA, the CDR3 is TGTGCCAGCAGTTACGGGACAGGGGTGAATGAGCAGTTCTTC. It codes for CASSYGTGVNEQFF.

V is TRBV5-6 and J is TRBJ2-1; 11 nucleotides agree with TRBD2. V was pared by 4 bases and J by 1 base, with 7 bases of the junction left unmatched. The CDR3 totals 17 residues. Germline V gene lookup returns CDR1 SGHDT and CDR2 YYEEEE. The CDR3, as DNA: TGTGCCAGCAGCGGTAGCGGGAGGGCCCTATCCTACAATGAGCAGTTCTTC. This encodes CASSGSGRALSYNEQFF.

The rearrangement joins TRBV4-1 to TRBJ2-5; either TRBD1 or TRBD2 may supply D (5 bases each). The CDR3 runs 16 residues. V was pared by 6 bases and J by 0 bases, with 17 bases between. The germline CDR1 and CDR2 sequences are MGHRA and YSYEKL. The DNA of the CDR3 is TGCGCCAGCAGACCGAGACCGGGACGGGACCAAGAGACCCAGTACTTC. Translation: CASRPRPGRDQETQYF.

This chain connects TRBV11-3 to TRBJ2-1; 7 positions match TRBD2. CDR3 length: 16 residues. V was pared by 0 bases and J by 6 bases, with 8 bases of the junction left unmatched. CDR1 is SGHNT, CDR2 YENEEA, per germline. CDR3 bases: TGTGCCAGCAGCTTAGACCCTGGGGGGAGGGGCAATGAGCAGTTCTTC. The encoded protein is CASSLDPGGRGNEQFF.

This sequence joins TRBV7-6 and TRBJ2-3; no clear D gene. The V end was cut by 5 bases, the J end by 5 bases, with 11 bases between. The CDR3 loop spans 13 amino acids. Germline assignment: CDR1 SGHVS and CDR2 FNYEAQ. The CDR3 sequence: CASSLKLGDTQYF. CDR3 DNA: TGTGCCAGCAGCCTAAAACTGGGAGATACGCAGTATTTT. The full variable domain, with the rest looked up from reference TRBV7-6 and TRBJ2-3, is GAGVSQSPRYKVTKRGQDVALRCDPISGHVSLYWYRQALGQGPEFLTYFNYEAQQDKSGLPNDRFSAERPEGSISTLTIQRTEQRDSAMYRCASSLKLGDTQYFGPGTRLTVL.

The chain recombines TRBV12-3 or TRBV12-4 with TRBJ1-1; D gene ambiguous. This CDR3 contains 13 residues. Trimming stripped 4 bases from V and 1 base from J, with 7 bases between. Written as DNA, the CDR3 is TGTGCCAGCAGTTACCAGGAGAACACTGAAGCTTTCTTT. It is translated as CASSYQENTEAFF.

The rearrangement links TRBV5-4 to TRBJ1-1; D is possibly TRBD1 (6 bases). The V gene's germline CDR1 is SGHNT and CDR2 YYREEE (reference sequence). The V gene lost 4 bases and the J gene lost 5 bases, with 12 bases spanning the gap. The CDR3 length is 13 residues. The DNA for the CDR3 is TGTGCCAGCAGCCGAGGGGGGAGGACTGAAGCTTTCTTT. This gives the protein CASSRGGRTEAFF.

The chain recombines TRBV15 with TRBJ2-5; unclear D gene. CDR3 length: 14 amino acids. The V gene lost 1 base and the J gene lost 4 bases, with 10 bases spanning the gap. Germline V gives CDR1 LNHNV, CDR2 YYDKDF (reference sequence). CDR3 in DNA: TGTGCCACCAGCAGAGGTTCGCGATCAGAGACCCAGTACTTC. Residues: CATSRGSRSETQYF.

CDR3 residues: CASSTAGRTYGYTF. For the CDR3, the DNA is TGTGCCAGCAGTACCGCCGGACGGACATATGGCTACACCTTC. This chain links TRBV28 with TRBJ1-2, with a weak D call TRBD1 (5 bases). V was trimmed by 5 bases and J by 5 bases, leaving 15 bases between them. Germline V lookup: CDR1 MDHEN, CDR2 SYDVKM. This CDR3 has 14 amino acids.

The J gene is TRBJ2-1, the V gene TRBV6-5; a possible D gene is TRBD1 (5 bases). Germline CDR1 is MNHEY and CDR2 is SVGAGI. V was pared by 6 bases and J by 0 bases, with 12 bases between. This CDR3 is 15 amino acids long. CDR3 protein: CASSPDTSSYNEQFF. The CDR3 DNA reads as TGTGCCAGCAGCCCGGACACGAGCTCCTACAATGAGCAGTTCTTC.

The V and J genes are TRBV28 and TRBJ1-6; tentatively, D is TRBD1 (5 bases). With 7 bases removed from V and 7 bases from J, the gap between germline ends came to 14 bases. This CDR3 has 14 amino acids. Germline V lookup: CDR1 MDHEN, CDR2 SYDVKM. The CDR3: CASKVPGTNSPLHF. CDR3 coding DNA: TGTGCCAGCAAGGTCCCAGGGACCAATTCACCCCTCCACTTT.

This chain links TRBV18 with TRBJ2-2, with 13 bases lining up with TRBD2. This CDR3 region has 16 residues. Germline lookup yields CDR1 KGHSH and CDR2 LQKENI. V was clipped by 6 bases and J by 6 bases; unmatched bases: 7. CDR3 sequence (DNA): TGTGCCAGCTCTCGTGGACTAGCGGGAGACGCCGGGGAGCTGTTTTTT. It encodes CASSRGLAGDAGELFF.

V usage is TRBV7-2 and J usage is TRBJ1-6, with D possibly being TRBD1 (5 bases). V was shortened by 3 bases and J by 7 bases, with 10 bases between the two germline ends. Germline loops: CDR1 SGHTA, CDR2 FQGNSA. The length of the CDR3 is 14 residues. CDR3 amino acids: CASSFVQGNSPLHF. The DNA of the CDR3 is TGTGCCAGCAGCTTTGTTCAGGGCAATTCACCCCTCCACTTT.

There are a few counts of this clone. V gene TRBV5-1 combines with J gene TRBJ1-4; TRBD1 agrees at 8 bases. V lost 2 bases and J lost 8; bases outside the gene matches: 5. Germline loops: CDR1 SGHRS, CDR2 YFSETQ. The length of the CDR3 is 14 residues. CDR3 residues: CASSFGQGREKLFF. CDR3 nucleotide sequence: TGCGCCAGCAGCTTTGGACAGGGTCGCGAAAAACTGTTTTTT.